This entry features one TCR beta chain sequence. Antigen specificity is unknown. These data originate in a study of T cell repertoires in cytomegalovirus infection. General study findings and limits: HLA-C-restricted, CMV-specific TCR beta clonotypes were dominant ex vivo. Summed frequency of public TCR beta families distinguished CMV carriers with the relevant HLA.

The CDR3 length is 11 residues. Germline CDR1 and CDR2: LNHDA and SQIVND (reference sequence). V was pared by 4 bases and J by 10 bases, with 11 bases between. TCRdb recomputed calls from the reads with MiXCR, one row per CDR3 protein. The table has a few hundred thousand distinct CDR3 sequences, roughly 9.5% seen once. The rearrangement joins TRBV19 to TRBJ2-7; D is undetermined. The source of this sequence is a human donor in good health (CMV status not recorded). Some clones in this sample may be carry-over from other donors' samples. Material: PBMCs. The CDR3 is CASSKGDKQYF. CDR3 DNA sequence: TGTGCCAGTAGTAAAGGAGACAAACAGTACTTC.